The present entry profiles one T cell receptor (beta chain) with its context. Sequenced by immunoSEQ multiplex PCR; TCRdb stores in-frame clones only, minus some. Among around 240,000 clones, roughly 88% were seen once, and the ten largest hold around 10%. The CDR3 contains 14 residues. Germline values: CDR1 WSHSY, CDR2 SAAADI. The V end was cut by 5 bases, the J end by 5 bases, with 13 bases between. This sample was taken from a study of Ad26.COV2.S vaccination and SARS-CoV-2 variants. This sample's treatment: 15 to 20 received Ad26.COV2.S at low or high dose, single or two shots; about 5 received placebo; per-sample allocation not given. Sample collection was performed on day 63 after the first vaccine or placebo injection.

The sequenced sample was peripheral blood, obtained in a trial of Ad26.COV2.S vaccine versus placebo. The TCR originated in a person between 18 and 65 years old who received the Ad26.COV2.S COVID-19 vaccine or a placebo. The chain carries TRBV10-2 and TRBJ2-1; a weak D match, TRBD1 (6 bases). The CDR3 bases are TGCGCCAGCAGTTTGAGGGGGACCCACAATGAGCAGTTCTTC. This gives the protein CASSLRGTHNEQFF.